This TCR beta chain came from a study of graft-versus-host responses after intestinal transplantation. Overall study: Following induction with anti-thymocyte globulin, all recipients were given tacrolimus and steroids for about 3 years.

The germline CDR1 and CDR2 sequences are SEHNR and FQNEAQ (reference sequence). Trimming left V 11 bases short and J 7 bases short, with 24 bases between. The CDR3 contains 15 residues. The protocol was immunoSEQ multiplex PCR, while the TCRdb copy is restricted to in-frame clones and leaves out a portion. The sample has about 97,000 clones; 90% are singletons. To note about this clone: The target antigen is unknown.

Study-level points and caveats: When patients had graft-donor T cell macrochimerism, their allografts held high graft-versus-host to host-versus-graft clonal ratios. The authors found GvH clones in recipient marrow, some appearing first in ileum or blood.

The sequencing here drew on PBMCs, taken around 68 weeks after intestinal transplant. The clonotype was recovered from a human patient who received an intestinal transplant, so some T cells may come from the graft donor. This chain joins TRBV7-9 and TRBJ1-3, with D hard to call. The CDR3 DNA reads TGTGCCGGGTCCTTTCGGGAAGCCACAACGAACACCATATATTTT. Translation: CAGSFREATTNTIYF.